A single sample is the source of the 24 T cell receptor beta chains below, sequenced in a study of T cell repertoires in cytomegalovirus infection. Their antigens remain unidentified. TCRdb reprocessed the reads via MiXCR and lists one record per CDR3 protein. Counted here are around 310,000 distinct CDR3 sequences, around 29% occurring once; the ten biggest clones make up around 19%. The sample was cultured PBMCs, taken from culture after CMV antigen stimulation. All receptors derive from a human donor in good health (CMV status not recorded). Some clones in this sample may be carry-over from other donors' samples.

This clonotype was seen more than once but under ten times. The chain joins TRBV2 to TRBJ2-7; D is unresolved. V shed 8 bases and J shed 0 bases, with 14 bases lying between them. The CDR3 is 14 amino acids. Germline assignment: CDR1 SNHLY and CDR2 FYNNEI. The CDR3 loop reads CASVRGASSYEQYF. CDR3 bases: TGTGCCAGCGTCCGCGGCGCGAGCTCCTACGAGCAGTACTTC.

This clonotype was seen repeatedly, ten times or more. V gene TRBV7-8 combines with J gene TRBJ2-7; TRBD2 aligns across 8 bases. The CDR3 runs 16 residues. The junction had 14 bases not matched to a gene; V was cut back by 5 bases and J by 5 bases. From germline, CDR1 is SGHVS and CDR2 FQNEAQ. The CDR3 DNA reads TGTGCCAGCAGCCCCCCGGGACTAGGTCTAGGTCACGAGCAGTACTTC. It is translated as CASSPPGLGLGHEQYF.

This clonotype was counted only a few times. The chain combines TRBV6-1 with TRBJ1-5; 9 nucleotides line up with TRBD1. Germline V gives CDR1 MNHNS, CDR2 SASEGT. The CDR3 totals 15 residues. Trimming at V came to 5 bases and at J to 2 bases, leaving 4 bases not matched to a gene. The DNA of the CDR3 is TGTGCCAGCAGTACGACAGGGGGAGGCAATCAGCCCCAGCATTTT. Translation gives CASSTTGGGNQPQHF.

This clonotype has a handful of counts. V is TRBV6-2 or TRBV6-3 and J is TRBJ1-1; TRBD1 is a possible D gene (6 bases). Germline V CDR1 and CDR2: MNHEY, SVGEGT. The CDR3 sequence is 14 residues long. V lost 5 bases and J 0 bases, leaving 10 bases between the germline ends. CDR3 sequence reads: CASSRTVVNTEAFF. In DNA, the CDR3 is TGTGCCAGCAGTAGGACAGTGGTGAACACTGAAGCTTTCTTT.

This chain connects TRBV19 to TRBJ2-2, with 8 bases aligning to TRBD1. There are 16 residues in the CDR3. CDR1 and CDR2 (germline): LNHDA, SQIVND (reference sequence). J gave up 2 bases and V 6 bases, and 8 bases lay outside the gene matches. CDR3 region: CASRAGDRGNTGELFF. The CDR3 region has the DNA TGTGCCAGTAGGGCGGGCGACAGGGGTAACACCGGGGAGCTGTTTTTT.

This clonotype was counted only a few times. The gene calls are TRBV6-2 or TRBV6-3 and TRBJ2-5, with a possible D match to TRBD2 (6 bases). This CDR3 is 13 amino acids long. V was shortened by 4 bases and J by 5 bases, with 11 bases between the two germline ends. Germline V gene lookup returns CDR1 MNHEY and CDR2 SVGEGT. The DNA of the CDR3 is TGTGCCAGCAGTTCCACTAGCCACGAGACCCAGTACTTC. Amino acid sequence: CASSSTSHETQYF.

This clonotype occurred a few times. The J gene is TRBJ1-5, the V gene TRBV2; no firm D call. V was cut by 5 bases and J by 7 bases, with 12 bases left in between. Germline V gives CDR1 SNHLY, CDR2 FYNNEI. This CDR3 has 13 residues. The CDR3 here is CASSSLDGQPQHF. The CDR3 nucleotides are TGTGCCAGCAGTTCCCTGGACGGGCAGCCCCAGCATTTT.

A single count supports this clonotype. The gene calls are TRBV6-1 and TRBJ1-2; D remains ambiguous. CDR1 and CDR2 from the germline V gene are MNHNS and SASEGT. This CDR3 contains 13 residues. V was shortened by 2 bases and J by 4 bases, with 8 bases between the two germline ends. The CDR3 sequence is CASSETGFYGYTF. The CDR3 DNA sequence: TGTGCCAGCAGTGAAACGGGCTTCTATGGCTACACCTTC.

The chain joins TRBV7-2 to TRBJ2-1, with 10 bases identical to TRBD2. The CDR3 has 14 amino acids. The J segment lost 8 bases and the V segment lost 5 bases, leaving 6 bases of the junction unmatched. In germline, CDR1 is SGHTA, CDR2 FQGNSA. The CDR3 DNA is TGTGCCAGCAGCCTCAGCGGGGGGGCCGATGAGCAGTTCTTC. Its translation is CASSLSGGADEQFF.

V and J are TRBV2 and TRBJ1-6; possibly TRBD1 for D (6 bases). V was pared by 4 bases and J by 10 bases, with 17 bases between. The CDR3 totals 15 residues. Germline values: CDR1 SNHLY, CDR2 FYNNEI. CDR3 nucleotides: TGTGCCAGCAGTGTCGGAGAACAGGGAATCTCACCCCTCCACTTT. Its translation: CASSVGEQGISPLHF. Full variable domain (outside the CDR3, taken from reference TRBV2 and TRBJ1-6): EPEVTQTPSHQVTQMGQEVILRCVPISNHLYFYWYRQILGQKVEFLVSFYNNEISEKSEIFDDQFSVERPDGSNFTLKIRSTKLEDSAMYFCASSVGEQGISPLHFGNGTRLTVT.

The V and J genes are TRBV2 and TRBJ2-7, with D possibly TRBD1 on 5 matching bases. The CDR3 is 12 amino acids. Germline V gives CDR1 SNHLY, CDR2 FYNNEI. Trimming pared 6 bases from V and 1 base from J, leaving 7 bases between. Written as DNA, the CDR3 is TGTGCCAGCAGGACAGCATCCTACGAGCAGTACTTC. It translates to CASRTASYEQYF. The entire variable domain, with the rest obtained from reference TRBV2 and TRBJ2-7, is as follows: EPEVTQTPSHQVTQMGQEVILRCVPISNHLYFYWYRQILGQKVEFLVSFYNNEISEKSEIFDDQFSVERPDGSNFTLKIRSTKLEDSAMYFCASRTASYEQYFGPGTRLTVT.

The sample holds a few counts of this clonotype. CDR3 residues: CASSVTSGTYNEQFF. The DNA of the CDR3 is TGTGCCAGCAGTGTAACTAGCGGGACCTACAATGAGCAGTTCTTC. The rearrangement joins TRBV6-1 to TRBJ2-1; 10 nucleotides match TRBD2. V gave up 4 bases and J gave up 2 bases; unmatched junction bases: 2. This CDR3 comprises 15 residues. Germline assignment: CDR1 MNHNS and CDR2 SASEGT.

The table lists this clonotype with a few counts. The chain recombines TRBV3-1 with TRBJ2-2; 7 nucleotides align to TRBD2. CDR1 is LGHDT, CDR2 YNNKEL, per germline (reference sequence). The CDR3 contains 12 residues. Unmatched junction bases numbered 5, after V lost 1 base and J lost 15 bases. As DNA, the CDR3 is TGTGCCAGCAGCCAAGGCGGGAGAGGGATGTTTTTT. Translating it yields CASSQGGRGMFF.

J is TRBJ1-5 and V is TRBV12-3 or TRBV12-4; D might be TRBD1 (5 bases). This CDR3 has 16 amino acids. The V end was cut by 5 bases, the J end by 4 bases, with 18 bases between. The CDR3 DNA sequence: TGTGCCAGCAGTCCCTTGGACATAGAGGGAAATCAGCCCCAGCATTTT. Amino acid sequence: CASSPLDIEGNQPQHF.

This chain connects TRBV12-3 or TRBV12-4 to TRBJ1-1; D unresolved. The CDR3 is made up of 13 amino acids. Deletions cut 6 bases from V and 0 bases from J, with 8 bases between. The CDR3 reads CASSRAMNTEAFF. The CDR3 DNA follows: TGTGCCAGCAGCCGCGCGATGAACACTGAAGCTTTCTTT.

Only a few counts were recorded for this clonotype. The J gene is TRBJ2-1, the V gene TRBV7-3, with 8 bases matching TRBD2. The CDR3 contains 15 residues. Germline CDR1 and CDR2: SGHTA and FQGTGA. Losses at the gene ends were 4 bases for V and 5 bases for J; bases not matched to a gene: 7. The chain's CDR3 is CASSSGGGSNNEQFF. DNA of the CDR3: TGTGCCAGCAGCTCGGGCGGGGGGTCTAACAATGAGCAGTTCTTC.

This clonotype appeared a few times. The V gene is TRBV11-2, the J gene TRBJ1-5; 8 positions match TRBD1. Trimming at V came to 5 bases and at J to 9 bases, leaving 6 bases not matched to a gene. Looked up from germline, CDR1 is SGHAT and CDR2 is FQNNGV. There are 13 residues in the CDR3. CDR3 DNA: TGTGCCAGCAGCCCAGGGGGCCGGGGGCCCCAGCATTTT. It yields the protein CASSPGGRGPQHF.

The J gene is TRBJ1-4, the V gene TRBV7-9, with D possibly being TRBD1 (5 bases). Per germline, CDR1 SEHNR and CDR2 FQNEAQ (reference sequence). CDR3 length: 14 residues. V lost 4 bases and J 8 bases, leaving 14 bases between the germline ends. CDR3 region: CASSSQGRREKLFF. The DNA for the CDR3 is TGTGCCAGCAGCTCGCAGGGACGGAGGGAAAAACTGTTTTTT.

This chain links TRBV6-6 with TRBJ1-5; no clear D. This CDR3 spans 15 amino acids. V dropped 0 bases and J dropped 3 bases, with 9 bases sitting between them. Germline assignment: CDR1 MNHNY and CDR2 SVGAGI (reference sequence). CDR3 residues: CASSYSAIPNQPQHF. CDR3 DNA: TGTGCCAGCAGTTACTCGGCTATACCCAATCAGCCCCAGCATTTT.

J is TRBJ2-5 and V is TRBV20-1; no definite D call. V was pared by 8 bases and J by 2 bases, with 21 bases between. This CDR3 is 15 amino acids long. Germline CDR1 is DFQATT and CDR2 is SNEGSKA (reference sequence). This CDR3 is CSPSGDRQPQETQYF. The CDR3 region has the DNA TGCAGTCCCTCCGGTGACCGGCAGCCGCAAGAGACCCAGTACTTC.

This clonotype came up a few times. The chain uses TRBV10-3 and TRBJ2-5; 14 bases agree with TRBD2. The CDR3 totals 18 residues. CDR1 is ENHRY and CDR2 is SYGVKD in the germline V gene. Trimming at V came to 0 bases and at J to 5 bases, leaving 8 bases not matched to a gene. CDR3 bases: TGTGCCATCAGTGAGTCGAGCGGGGGACTAGCGGGGGAGGAGACCCAGTACTTC. This encodes CAISESSGGLAGEETQYF.

This clonotype was counted a single time. The J gene is TRBJ2-3, the V gene TRBV20-1, with 10 bases matching TRBD2. Germline values: CDR1 DFQATT, CDR2 SNEGSKA (reference sequence). This CDR3 comprises 11 residues. With 4 bases clipped from V and 14 bases from J, the junction kept 6 bases outside the gene matches. CDR3 DNA: TGCAGTGCTATCAGGGGACTAGCGACGTATTTT. The encoded protein is CSAIRGLATYF.

V gene TRBV4-2 combines with J gene TRBJ1-2; D may be TRBD1 (6 bases). CDR3 size: 15 residues. Trimming left V 0 bases short and J 4 bases short, with 12 bases between. Germline assignment: CDR1 LGHNA and CDR2 YNFKEQ. CDR3 amino acids: CASSQDRTETYGYTF. The CDR3 DNA follows: TGTGCCAGCAGCCAAGATCGGACAGAGACCTATGGCTACACCTTC.

Only a few counts were recorded for this clonotype. The chain has TRBV20-1 and TRBJ2-6; 7 bases agree with TRBD1. The germline gives CDR1 DFQATT, CDR2 SNEGSKA (reference sequence). The CDR3 contains 14 residues. Germline trimming cut 6 bases from V and 2 bases from J; bases unmatched to any gene: 4. Here the CDR3 reads CSAQDRAGANVLTF. In nucleotides, the CDR3 is TGCAGTGCGCAAGACAGGGCTGGGGCCAACGTCCTGACTTTC.